The clone carrying this T cell receptor (beta chain) was detected only a few times. The data originate from a study of blood T cell repertoires in COVID-19. Study at large: The study drew acute and convalescent COVID-19 samples from the United States, Italy and Spain. PBMCs, B-cell-depleted T cells, or T cells provided the cDNA or gDNA that made up the material.

Under the authors' procedure: Reference gene primer amplification gave nucleated cell count estimates. The repertoire was sequenced with immunoSEQ multiplex PCR; TCRdb's copy has only in-frame clones and lacks some. Clone size and V and J calls were adopted from that table, with D and trimming inferred from the DNA. Among some 120,000 clones listed, 90% were seen once. V shed 2 bases, J shed 4 bases, and the junction held 5 bases outside the gene matches. The CDR3 spans 16 residues. CDR1 MNHEY and CDR2 SVGEGT come from the germline V gene. Sequencing used peripheral blood. The receptor's source is a human donor with active COVID-19. The donor label of this sample is uncertain. This sequence joins TRBV6-2 or TRBV6-3 and TRBJ2-3, with 11 bases that match TRBD2. The CDR3 is CASSYGLAGGADTQYF. The CDR3 nucleotides are TGTGCCAGCAGTTACGGGCTAGCGGGGGGCGCAGATACGCAGTATTTT.